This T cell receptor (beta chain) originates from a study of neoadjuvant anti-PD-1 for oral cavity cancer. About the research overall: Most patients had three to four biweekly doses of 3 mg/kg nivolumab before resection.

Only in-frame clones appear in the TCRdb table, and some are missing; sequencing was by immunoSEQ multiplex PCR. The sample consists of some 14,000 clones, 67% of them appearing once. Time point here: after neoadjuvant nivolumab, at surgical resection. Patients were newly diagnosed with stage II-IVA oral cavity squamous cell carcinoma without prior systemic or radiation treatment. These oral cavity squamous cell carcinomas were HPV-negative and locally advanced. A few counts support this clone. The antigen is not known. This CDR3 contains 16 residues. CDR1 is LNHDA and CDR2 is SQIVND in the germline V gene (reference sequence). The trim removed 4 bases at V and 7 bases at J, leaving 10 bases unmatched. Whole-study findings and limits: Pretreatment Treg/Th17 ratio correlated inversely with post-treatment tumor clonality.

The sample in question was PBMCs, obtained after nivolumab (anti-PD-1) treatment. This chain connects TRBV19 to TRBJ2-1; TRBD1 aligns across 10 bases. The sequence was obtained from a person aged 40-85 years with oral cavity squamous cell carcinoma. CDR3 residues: CASSTTDRGVWNEQFF. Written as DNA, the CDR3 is TGTGCCAGTAGTACTACGGACAGGGGGGTTTGGAATGAGCAGTTCTTC.